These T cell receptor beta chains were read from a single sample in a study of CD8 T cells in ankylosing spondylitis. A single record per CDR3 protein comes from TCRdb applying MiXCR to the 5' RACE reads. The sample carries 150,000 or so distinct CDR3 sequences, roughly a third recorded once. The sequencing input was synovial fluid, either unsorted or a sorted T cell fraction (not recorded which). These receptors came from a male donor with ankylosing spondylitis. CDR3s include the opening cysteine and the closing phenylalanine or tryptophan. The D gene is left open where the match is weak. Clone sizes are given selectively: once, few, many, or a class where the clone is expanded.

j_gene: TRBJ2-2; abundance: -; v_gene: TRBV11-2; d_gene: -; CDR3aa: CASTPGWGAPNTGELFF; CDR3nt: TGTGCCAGCACCCCAGGATGGGGAGCCCCGAACACCGGGGAGCTGTTTTTT
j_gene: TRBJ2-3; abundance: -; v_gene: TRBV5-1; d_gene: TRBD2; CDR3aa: CASKEGGLGYPDTQYF; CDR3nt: TGCGCCAGCAAAGAGGGGGGACTAGGGTATCCGGATACGCAGTATTTT
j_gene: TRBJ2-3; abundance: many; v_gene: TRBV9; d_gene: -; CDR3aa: CASSVGALRGTDTQYF; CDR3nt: TGTGCCAGCAGCGTAGGGGCCCTCAGGGGCACAGATACGCAGTATTTT
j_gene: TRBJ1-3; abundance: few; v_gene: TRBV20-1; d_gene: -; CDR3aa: CSAREGALAGNTIYF; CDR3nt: TGCAGTGCTAGGGAAGGGGCACTCGCTGGAAACACCATATATTTT
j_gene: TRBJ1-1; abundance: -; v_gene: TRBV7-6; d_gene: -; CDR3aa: CASSSLAVNTEAFF; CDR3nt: TGTGCCAGCAGCTCACTCGCTGTGAACACTGAAGCTTTCTTT
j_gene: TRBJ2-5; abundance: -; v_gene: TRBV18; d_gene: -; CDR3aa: CASSQTDSQETQYF; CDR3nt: TGTGCCAGCTCACAGACAGACAGCCAAGAGACCCAGTACTTC
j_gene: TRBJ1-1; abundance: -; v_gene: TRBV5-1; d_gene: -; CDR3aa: CASSLASVGSGTEAFF; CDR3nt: TGCGCCAGCAGCTTGGCGTCCGTAGGGAGCGGTACTGAAGCTTTCTTT
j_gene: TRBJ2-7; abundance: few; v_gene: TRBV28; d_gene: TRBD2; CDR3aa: CASGTSGIHEYF; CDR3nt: TGTGCCAGCGGGACTAGCGGGATTCATGAATACTTC
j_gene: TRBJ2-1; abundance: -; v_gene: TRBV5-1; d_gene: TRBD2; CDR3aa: CASSLDGGDYNEQFF; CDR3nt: TGCGCCAGCAGCTTGGACGGGGGGGATTACAATGAGCAGTTCTTC
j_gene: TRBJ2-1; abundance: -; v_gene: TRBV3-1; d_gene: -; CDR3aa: CASSQEGGSSYNEQFF; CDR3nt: TGTGCCAGCAGCCAAGAAGGGGGGAGCTCCTACAATGAGCAGTTCTTC
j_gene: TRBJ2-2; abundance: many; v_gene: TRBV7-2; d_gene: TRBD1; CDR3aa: CASSLGDRVRLFF; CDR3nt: TGTGCCAGCAGCTTAGGGGACAGGGTTCGGTTGTTTTTT
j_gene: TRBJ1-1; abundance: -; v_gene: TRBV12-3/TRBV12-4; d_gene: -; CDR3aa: CASSLIRSTEAFF; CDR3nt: TGTGCCAGCAGTTTAATACGGAGCACTGAAGCTTTCTTT